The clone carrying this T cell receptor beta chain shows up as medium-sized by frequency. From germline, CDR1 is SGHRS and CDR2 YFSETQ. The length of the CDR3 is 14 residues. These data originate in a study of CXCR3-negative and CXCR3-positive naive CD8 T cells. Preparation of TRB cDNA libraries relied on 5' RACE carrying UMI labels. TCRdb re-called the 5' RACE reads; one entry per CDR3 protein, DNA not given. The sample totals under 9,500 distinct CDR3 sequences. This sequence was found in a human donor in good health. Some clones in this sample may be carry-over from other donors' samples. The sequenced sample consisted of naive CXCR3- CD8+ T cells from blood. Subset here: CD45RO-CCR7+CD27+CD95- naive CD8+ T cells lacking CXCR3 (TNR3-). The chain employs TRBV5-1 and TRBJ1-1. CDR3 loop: CASSLALVNTEAFF.